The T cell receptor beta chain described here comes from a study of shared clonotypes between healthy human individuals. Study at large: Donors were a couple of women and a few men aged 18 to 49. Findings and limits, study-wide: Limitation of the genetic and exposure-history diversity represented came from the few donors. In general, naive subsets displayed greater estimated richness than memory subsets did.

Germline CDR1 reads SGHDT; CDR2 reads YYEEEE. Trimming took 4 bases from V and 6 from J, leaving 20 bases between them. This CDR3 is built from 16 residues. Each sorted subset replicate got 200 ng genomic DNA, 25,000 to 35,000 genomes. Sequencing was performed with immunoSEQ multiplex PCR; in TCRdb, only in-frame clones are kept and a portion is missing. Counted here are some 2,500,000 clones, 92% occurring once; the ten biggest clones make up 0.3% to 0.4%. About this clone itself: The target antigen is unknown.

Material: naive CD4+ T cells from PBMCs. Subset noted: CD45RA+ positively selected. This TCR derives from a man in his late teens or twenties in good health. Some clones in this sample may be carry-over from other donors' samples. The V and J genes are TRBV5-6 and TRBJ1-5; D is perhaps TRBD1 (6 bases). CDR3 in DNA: TGTGCCAGCAGCCCCCCGTCCAGGGGTTTACCTCAGCCCCAGCATTTT. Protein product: CASSPPSRGLPQPQHF.